This section outlines one TCR beta chain sequence together with its context. The antigen remains unidentified. This specimen belongs to a study of CXCR3-negative and CXCR3-positive naive CD8 T cells. UMI-labeled TRB cDNA libraries were prepared by 5' RACE. From its re-call of the 5' RACE reads, TCRdb lists each CDR3 protein once, without DNA. This table lists about 150,000 distinct CDR3 sequences. Overall study results and limits: Comparison of naive CXCR3-negative and CXCR3-positive cells revealed similar TRBV-TRBJ usage, while memory cells differed. From TRB CDR3 properties, TCR strength was inferred; surface CD5 did not differ between naive subsets. More hydrophobic TRB CDR3s were found in CXCR3-positive naive cells than in CXCR3-negative naive cells. Both naive subsets showed comparably high diversity, and memory CD8+ cells showed much lower diversity.

From germline, CDR1 is LNHNV and CDR2 YYDKDF (reference sequence). There are 14 residues in the CDR3. The sample was naive CXCR3+ CD8+ T cells from blood. Subset reported: CD45RO-CCR7+CD27+CD95- naive CD8+ T cells expressing CXCR3 (TNR3+). The chain is built from TRBV15 and TRBJ2-2. This clonotype originated in a human donor in good health. Some clones in this sample may be carry-over from other donors' samples. The chain's CDR3 is CATSRGPNTGELFF.